This entry describes one T cell receptor beta chain. This clone appeared once. Its antigen remains unidentified. No base-level quality is on record; no much larger clone is a single base apart. These data come from a study of blood T cell repertoires in COVID-19 (dated by TCRdb to the early 2020s). For the wider study: Samples covering the acute and convalescent phases of COVID-19 were provided by collaborators in the United States, Italy and Spain. Where HLA class I and class II types were available, the types were taken from metadata supplied by the sample provider, not from assay-based typing. Samples came from the ongoing ImmuneRACE study (first 160 participants) plus 1,254 subjects from 6 global collaborators. A de-identified subject ID, COVID-19 status, age in years and sex were almost always included in the sample metadata. Subjects who had been exposed to COVID-19, were actively infected with it, or had recovered from it provided the deeply sampled blood TCRbeta repertoires that made up the dataset. The prospective study material was composed of cDNA or gDNA derived from T cells, B-cell-depleted T cells, or PBMCs. The repertoires were made available in a free public database intended to serve as a resource for research on the immune response to SARS-CoV-2. Points the paper makes about the study in general: How much clinical and demographic metadata was included differed by source and by participant, and the metadata was provided uncurated.

Whole blood was collected in K2EDTA tubes by collaborating institutions according to the institutions' own protocols. Collaborator samples were shipped for TCRbeta analysis as frozen whole blood, isolated PBMCs, or DNA extracted from either sample type. The CDR3, from cysteine to phenylalanine, totals 16 residues. Just CDR3 DNA is preserved here, 48 bases in frame from base 1. Relative to germline, V is missing 1 base and J is missing 0 bases, with 1 base of the junction outside any gene match. According to the germline V gene (reference sequence), CDR1 reads SEHNR and CDR2 reads FQNEAQ. TCRbeta CDR3 regions were amplified from genomic DNA using the immunoSEQ Assay, a bias-controlled multiplex PCR. In the authors' own workflow: The number of nucleated cells in each sample was estimated by amplification of reference gene primers within the assay. Sequence reads were collapsed and filtered to measure the absolute abundance of every unique TCRbeta CDR3 rearrangement. For each sample, productive Simpson clonality was calculated by taking the square root of Simpson's diversity index across productive rearrangements. Sourced from immuneACCESS, this table was stored by TCRdb with only in-frame sequences that have V and J called. A share of the clones is absent; for the studies checked, an unresolved V gene accounts for under half, and the remainder has no known explanation. V and J calls and clone size come straight from that table; D and trimming were deduced from the DNA. The table for this sample lists about 240,000 clones; around 86% of them were counted only once. Over 9% of the sample lies in the top ten.

The chain was built from TRBV7-9 and TRBJ2-3; 10 middle bases align to TRBD2. This receptor was obtained from an elderly man with acute or convalescent COVID-19. The specimen was peripheral blood. This receptor carries the CDR3 CASSLGAGGSTDTQYF. The DNA is as follows: TGTGCCAGCAGCTTAGGAGCGGGGGGGAGCACAGATACGCAGTATTTT.